A single sample is the source of the 32 T cell receptor beta chains below, sequenced in a study of T cells after yellow fever vaccination. MiXCR, applied by TCRdb to the 5' RACE reads, yields one record per CDR3 protein. Found here are hundreds of thousands of distinct CDR3 sequences, 8% to 9.5% of them singletons; the top ten hold approximately 15%. Here the sequenced sample was PBMCs, taken roughly seven weeks after the first yellow fever vaccination. These receptor sequences come from a man between 18 and 29 years old who received the YFV17D yellow fever vaccine.

This clonotype was seen only a few times. This chain joins TRBV11-2 and TRBJ1-3; D not resolved. This CDR3 region has 15 residues. Trimming stripped 6 bases from V and 1 base from J, with 13 bases between. CDR1 is SGHAT and CDR2 is FQNNGV in the germline V gene. The CDR3 protein is CASRRGRASGNTIYF. CDR3 nucleotide sequence: TGTGCCAGCAGACGGGGAAGGGCGTCTGGAAACACCATATATTTT.

This clonotype was counted between two and nine times. J is TRBJ2-1 and V is TRBV6-2 or TRBV6-3; TRBD2 agrees at 9 bases. From germline, CDR1 is MNHEY and CDR2 SVGEGT. The CDR3 sequence is 15 residues long. Germline trimming cut 6 bases from V and 4 bases from J; bases unmatched to any gene: 7. CDR3 amino acids: CASSPGSGGYNEQFF. The CDR3 nucleotides are TGTGCCAGCAGCCCTGGGAGCGGGGGGTACAATGAGCAGTTCTTC.

Here the CDR3 reads CASSVGHFSYNEQFF. DNA for the CDR3: TGCGCCAGCAGCGTAGGACACTTTTCCTACAATGAGCAGTTCTTC. The chain joins TRBV5-1 to TRBJ2-1; weak D call: TRBD1 (5 bases). CDR1 and CDR2 (germline): SGHRS, YFSETQ. V gave up 4 bases and J gave up 1 base, with 12 bases separating them. This CDR3 has 15 residues.

The genes are TRBV4-3 and TRBJ1-1, with D unresolved. CDR1 is LGHNA and CDR2 is YSLEER in the germline V gene. Trimming took off 5 bases at V and 4 bases at J, with 14 bases between the two ends. This CDR3 has 14 residues. This CDR3 reads CASSELAASTEAFF. CDR3 nucleotides: TGCGCCAGCAGCGAACTCGCGGCGAGCACTGAAGCTTTCTTT.

This clonotype was seen a few times. The chain combines TRBV4-1 with TRBJ2-2; D might be TRBD2 (6 bases). With 6 bases removed from V and 5 bases from J, the gap between germline ends came to 16 bases. This CDR3 is built from 15 residues. In germline, CDR1 is MGHRA, CDR2 YSYEKL. CDR3 sequence: CASRRDLTGTGELFF. In nucleotides, the CDR3 is TGCGCCAGCAGGCGGGACTTAACGGGGACCGGGGAGCTGTTTTTT.

This chain uses TRBV7-2 with TRBJ1-2; D gene unclear. The V gene's germline CDR1 is SGHTA and CDR2 FQGNSA. The CDR3 sequence is 14 residues long. V was pared by 5 bases and J by 4 bases, with 14 bases between. CDR3: CASSSEQNSYGYTF. As DNA, the CDR3 is TGTGCCAGCAGCAGCGAACAGAACAGCTATGGCTACACCTTC.

This clonotype was seen ten or more times. This chain connects TRBV6-4 to TRBJ2-1; D ambiguous. Germline assignment: CDR1 MRHNA and CDR2 SNTAGT. The V gene lost 5 bases and the J gene lost 0 bases, with 5 bases spanning the gap. The CDR3 is 13 residues long. CDR3 bases: TGTGCCAGCAGTCCCACCTCCTACAATGAGCAGTTCTTC. Translating it yields CASSPTSYNEQFF.

The chain carries TRBV30 and TRBJ1-3; unclear D gene. V was cut by 4 bases and J by 2 bases, with 6 bases left in between. CDR1 GTSNPN and CDR2 SVGIG come from the germline V gene (reference sequence). CDR3 length equals 12 residues. The CDR3 sequence: CAWTVAGNTIYF. The CDR3 coding sequence is TGTGCCTGGACGGTGGCTGGAAACACCATATATTTT.

The gene calls are TRBV2 and TRBJ1-4, with a weak D call TRBD1 (5 bases). V shed 5 bases and J shed 8 bases, with 15 bases lying between them. In germline, CDR1 is SNHLY, CDR2 FYNNEI. The CDR3 has 14 amino acids. The CDR3 DNA reads TGTGCCAGCAGTTATAATCTAGGGGACGAAAAACTGTTTTTT. Encoded protein: CASSYNLGDEKLFF. Looking up the rest from reference TRBV2 and TRBJ1-4 gives the full variable domain: EPEVTQTPSHQVTQMGQEVILRCVPISNHLYFYWYRQILGQKVEFLVSFYNNEISEKSEIFDDQFSVERPDGSNFTLKIRSTKLEDSAMYFCASSYNLGDEKLFFGSGTQLSVL.

A few counts support this clonotype. The J gene is TRBJ1-1, the V gene TRBV6-1; D might be TRBD1 (5 bases). This CDR3 region has 14 residues. CDR1 MNHNS and CDR2 SASEGT come from the germline V gene. The germline V and J ends were trimmed by 2 bases and 1 base, with 8 bases remaining between them. The CDR3, as DNA: TGTGCCAGCAGTGAATCAACAGGGAACACTGAAGCTTTCTTT. Protein: CASSESTGNTEAFF.

The chain carries TRBV5-1 and TRBJ2-5; D gene uncertain. The CDR3 sequence is 14 residues long. CDR1 is SGHRS, CDR2 YFSETQ, per germline. The germline V and J ends were trimmed by 2 bases and 3 bases, with 11 bases remaining between them. Written as DNA, the CDR3 is TGCGCCAGCAGCTTCTCTGGGATCGAAGAGACCCAGTACTTC. It is translated as CASSFSGIEETQYF.

This clonotype was detected a few times. V gene TRBV5-5 combines with J gene TRBJ1-1; TRBD1 aligns across 8 bases. The CDR3 spans 15 residues. V lost 4 bases to trimming and J lost 3 bases; unmatched junction nucleotides: 8. Germline V CDR1 and CDR2: SGHKS, YYEKEE (reference sequence). The CDR3 here is CASSARQGPYTEAFF. CDR3 coding DNA: TGTGCCAGCAGCGCCCGACAGGGGCCCTACACTGAAGCTTTCTTT. Using reference TRBV5-5 and TRBJ1-1 for the parts outside the CDR3, the full variable domain is DAGVTQSPTHLIKTRGQQVTLRCSPISGHKSVSWYQQVLGQGPQFIFQYYEKEERGRGNFPDRFSARQFPNYSSELNVNALLLGDSALYLCASSARQGPYTEAFFGQGTRLTVV.

Regarding this clonotype: The junction departs from germline at one end; a sequencing error may be responsible. The chain links TRBV10-3 to TRBJ2-1; perhaps TRBD2 as D (5 bases). CDR3 length: 15 residues. In germline, CDR1 is ENHRY, CDR2 SYGVKD. The CDR3 protein is CAISELLRPRDEHFF. The CDR3 nucleotides read TGTGCCATCAGTGAGCTCCTTCGGCCTCGGGATGAGCATTTCTTC.

This chain uses TRBV7-9 with TRBJ2-5, with 11 nucleotides matching TRBD2. The CDR3 totals 15 residues. Germline assignment: CDR1 SEHNR and CDR2 FQNEAQ (reference sequence). With 3 bases clipped from V and 4 bases from J, the junction kept 4 bases outside the gene matches. Written as DNA, the CDR3 is TGTGCCAGCAGCTTTATAGCGGGGGGGCGAGAGACCCAGTACTTC. This sequence encodes CASSFIAGGRETQYF.

This clonotype was seen many times. The V and J genes are TRBV18 and TRBJ2-7, with a possible D match to TRBD1 (6 bases). V was cut by 3 bases and J by 3 bases, with 6 bases left in between. Germline values: CDR1 KGHSH, CDR2 LQKENI. This CDR3 spans 12 amino acids. For the CDR3, the DNA is TGTGCCAGCTCACCGGACAGCTACGAGCAGTACGTC. Amino acid sequence: CASSPDSYEQYV.

The V call is TRBV2, the J call TRBJ2-3; D is possibly TRBD2 (6 bases). This CDR3 has 12 amino acids. Germline V gene sequence: CDR1 SNHLY, CDR2 FYNNEI. Between the trimmed V and J ends, which lost 6 bases and 14 bases, there was a span of 18 bases. The DNA for the CDR3 is TGTGCCAGCAGAGACTACCCGGGACTTCCGTATTTT. It is translated as CASRDYPGLPYF.

As concerns this clonotype: One junction end disagrees with the germline gene, perhaps due to a read error. The V gene is TRBV7-7, the J gene TRBJ1-2, with 7 bases lining up with TRBD1. This CDR3 is 16 amino acids long. Germline V gene data show CDR1 as SSHAT and CDR2 as FNYEAQ (reference sequence). The CDR3 loop is CASSLVLTGDRHGYTF. In DNA, the CDR3 is TGTGCTAGCAGCTTAGTTCTCACAGGGGATCGCCATGGCTACACCTTC.

This chain links TRBV5-6 with TRBJ1-2; 8 nucleotides match TRBD1. From germline, CDR1 is SGHDT and CDR2 YYEEEE. Germline trimming cut 1 base from V and 3 bases from J; bases unmatched to any gene: 8. This CDR3 has 16 residues. The CDR3 region has the DNA TGTGCCAGCAGCTTGTTATATCAGGGGGCTGACTATGGCTACACCTTC. It specifies CASSLLYQGADYGYTF.

This clonotype was found many times. The chain links TRBV6-5 to TRBJ2-5, with 7 bases that match TRBD2. Germline-derived CDR1 and CDR2 are MNHEY and SVGAGI. The CDR3 loop spans 13 amino acids. V shed 0 bases, J shed 5 bases, and the junction held 0 bases outside the gene matches. The CDR3 loop is CASSYSGGETQYF. Here the CDR3 DNA reads TGTGCCAGCAGTTACTCGGGGGGGGAGACCCAGTACTTC.

V usage is TRBV20-1 and J usage is TRBJ1-2; 9 nucleotides match TRBD1. The length of the CDR3 is 15 residues. Germline V gene data show CDR1 as DFQATT and CDR2 as SNEGSKA (reference sequence). Trimming at V came to 3 bases and at J to 7 bases, leaving 12 bases not matched to a gene. The CDR3 spells CSARYPGQGYTGYTF. As DNA, the CDR3 is TGCAGTGCTAGGTACCCGGGACAGGGATATACTGGCTACACCTTC.

The chain is built from TRBV27 and TRBJ1-5, with D unresolved. The CDR3 has 17 amino acids. The germline V gene encodes CDR1 MNHEY and CDR2 SMNVEV (reference sequence). Trimming removed 6 bases at V and 0 bases at J, with 18 bases between. In DNA form, the CDR3 reads TGTGCCAGCAGCCCCGGCCGTAGGCCTGATAGCAATCAGCCCCAGCATTTT. Protein: CASSPGRRPDSNQPQHF.

This clonotype was observed a few times. The genes are TRBV4-3 and TRBJ2-3; the match to TRBD1 covers 11 bases. V shed 5 bases, J shed 2 bases, and the junction held 6 bases outside the gene matches. This CDR3 region has 16 residues. Germline loops: CDR1 LGHNA, CDR2 YSLEER. CDR3 amino acids: CASSRDRGGDTDTQYF. The CDR3 nucleotides read TGCGCCAGCAGCAGGGACAGGGGGGGGGACACAGATACGCAGTATTTT.

Details on this clonotype: One junction end disagrees with the germline gene, perhaps due to a read error. The chain employs TRBV11-2 and TRBJ1-1; no clear D gene. Germline values: CDR1 SGHAT, CDR2 FQNNGV. The CDR3 length is 13 residues. CDR3 nucleotide sequence: TGTGCCAGGAGCTTAGGGTCATACACTGAAGCTTTCTTT. This translates into CARSLGSYTEAFF.

V and J are TRBV5-4 and TRBJ1-4, with TRBD1 matching over 9 bases. CDR1 and CDR2 from the germline V gene are SGHNT and YYREEE (reference sequence). This CDR3 is built from 15 residues. V lost 5 bases to trimming and J lost 8 bases; unmatched junction nucleotides: 10. The CDR3 sequence: CASRKNTGGEEKLFF. CDR3 DNA sequence: TGTGCCAGCAGGAAGAATACAGGGGGCGAAGAAAAACTGTTTTTT.

This clonotype was picked up a small number of times. The chain combines TRBV5-1 with TRBJ2-3, with a possible D match to TRBD1 (6 bases). The CDR3 covers 14 residues. V was trimmed by 5 bases and J by 2 bases, leaving 12 bases between them. Germline lookup yields CDR1 SGHRS and CDR2 YFSETQ. The CDR3 loop reads CASRLTGITDTQYF. The CDR3 nucleotides are TGCGCCAGCAGGTTGACAGGAATCACAGATACGCAGTATTTT.

The chain uses TRBV24-1 and TRBJ2-3, with D possibly being TRBD1 (6 bases). CDR3 size: 16 residues. V shed 4 bases and J shed 2 bases, with 15 bases lying between them. CDR1 is KGHDR and CDR2 is SFDVKD in the germline V gene. CDR3 coding DNA: TGTGCCACCAGTGACCGGGACACTCCACCCACAGATACGCAGTATTTT. As protein: CATSDRDTPPTDTQYF.

This clonotype has a handful of counts. The CDR3, as DNA: TGCGCCAGCAGCTTGCCTAGCGGGAACACAGATACGCAGTATTTT. It specifies CASSLPSGNTDTQYF. The chain employs TRBV5-1 and TRBJ2-3, with 9 bases lining up with TRBD2. V gave up 1 base and J gave up 2 bases; unmatched junction bases: 2. This CDR3 spans 15 amino acids. Germline V gene data show CDR1 as SGHRS and CDR2 as YFSETQ.

The rearrangement uses TRBV12-3 or TRBV12-4 and TRBJ2-3, with TRBD2 matching 10 bases. The CDR3 has 16 residues. V was clipped by 4 bases and J by 3 bases; unmatched bases: 7. CDR3 nucleotide sequence: TGTGCCAGCAGTTGGGATAGCGGGGGGAGGACAGATACGCAGTATTTT. The encoded protein is CASSWDSGGRTDTQYF.

This clonotype was seen once. A clone one base away is much larger, so this may be a read error. The chain carries TRBV19 and TRBJ2-2; D may match TRBD1 or TRBD2 (5 bases each). There are 14 residues in the CDR3. The germline V and J ends were trimmed by 5 bases and 6 bases, with 13 bases remaining between them. Per germline, CDR1 LNHDA and CDR2 SQIVND (reference sequence). In DNA form, the CDR3 reads TGTGCCAGTAGTTTGGGCCGGGACGCCGGGGAGCTGTTTTTT. It codes for CASSLGRDAGELFF.

This chain uses TRBV7-3 with TRBJ1-5; 8 positions match TRBD1. The CDR3 covers 17 residues. Germline-derived CDR1 and CDR2 are SGHTA and FQGTGA. Unmatched junction bases numbered 9, after V lost 1 base and J lost 4 bases. In DNA form, the CDR3 reads TGTGCCAGCAGCTTAATCTTAATGGACAGGGCTAATCAGCCCCAGCATTTT. Encoded protein: CASSLILMDRANQPQHF. The entire variable domain, with the rest obtained from reference TRBV7-3 and TRBJ1-5, is as follows: GAGVSQTPSNKVTEKGKYVELRCDPISGHTALYWYRQSLGQGPEFLIYFQGTGAADDSGLPNDRFFAVRPEGSVSTLKIQRTERGDSAVYLCASSLILMDRANQPQHFGDGTRLSIL.

V is TRBV12-3 or TRBV12-4 and J is TRBJ2-3; possibly TRBD1 or TRBD2 for D (5 bases each). Deletions cut 6 bases from V and 2 bases from J, with 12 bases between. The CDR3 runs 14 residues. This chain's CDR3 is CASRGTKLTDTQYF. Written as DNA, the CDR3 is TGTGCCAGCAGGGGGACCAAACTCACAGATACGCAGTATTTT.

This clonotype was recorded at least ten times. This chain joins TRBV7-2 and TRBJ2-7; D gene uncertain. Trimming removed 1 base from V and 0 bases from J, with 10 bases in between. Germline V gene sequence: CDR1 SGHTA, CDR2 FQGNSA. The CDR3 totals 15 residues. This chain's CDR3 is CASSLGGGISYEQYV. The CDR3 region has the DNA TGTGCCAGCAGCTTAGGTGGTGGGATCTCCTACGAGCAGTACGTC.